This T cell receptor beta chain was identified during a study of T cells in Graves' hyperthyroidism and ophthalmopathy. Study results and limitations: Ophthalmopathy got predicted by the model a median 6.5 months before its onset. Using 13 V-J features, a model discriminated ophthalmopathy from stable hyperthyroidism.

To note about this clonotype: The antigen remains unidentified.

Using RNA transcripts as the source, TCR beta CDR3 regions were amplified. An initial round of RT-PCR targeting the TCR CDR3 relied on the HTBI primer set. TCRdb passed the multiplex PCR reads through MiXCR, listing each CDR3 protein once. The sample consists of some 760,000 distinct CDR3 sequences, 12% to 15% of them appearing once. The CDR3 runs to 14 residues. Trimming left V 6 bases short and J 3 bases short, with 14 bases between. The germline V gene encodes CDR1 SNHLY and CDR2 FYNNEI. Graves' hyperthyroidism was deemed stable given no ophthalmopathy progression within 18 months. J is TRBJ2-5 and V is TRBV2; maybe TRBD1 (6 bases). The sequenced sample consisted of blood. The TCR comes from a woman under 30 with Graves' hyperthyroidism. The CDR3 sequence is CASRQGPIEETQYF. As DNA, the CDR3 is TGTGCCAGCAGACAGGGACCTATTGAAGAGACCCAGTACTTC.